The rows below give T cell receptor beta chains drawn from one sample of a study of PD-L1 blockade in urothelial cancer. The repertoire was sequenced with immunoSEQ multiplex PCR; TCRdb's copy has only in-frame clones and lacks some. The sample includes 70,000 or so clones, about nine tenths of them seen just once. The sequenced sample was PBMCs, obtained around atezolizumab (anti-PD-L1) treatment. The receptors shown here come from a man between 70 and 80 years old with urothelial cancer. CDR3s include the opening cysteine and the closing phenylalanine or tryptophan. The order of the fields is clone size, D gene, V gene, J gene, CDR3 DNA, CDR3 protein. The D gene is left open where the match is weak. Size is omitted from some rows. Given values are once, few, many or a class for expanded clones.

abundance: .
d_gene: TRBD2
v_gene: TRBV5-4
j_gene: TRBJ2-7
CDR3nt: TGTGCCAGCAGCTCTGGACTAGCGGGAGCAAACGAGCAGTACTTC
CDR3aa: CASSSGLAGANEQYF

abundance: .
d_gene: TRBD2
v_gene: TRBV15
j_gene: TRBJ2-7
CDR3nt: TGTGCCACCAGCACGGCGGGGGTCAGCTCCTACGAGCAGTACTTC
CDR3aa: CATSTAGVSSYEQYF

abundance: .
d_gene: .
v_gene: TRBV2
j_gene: TRBJ2-5
CDR3nt: TGTGCCAGCAGTCCCGTCCCCCGGACCCAGTACTTC
CDR3aa: CASSPVPRTQYF

abundance: .
d_gene: TRBD2
v_gene: TRBV6-6
j_gene: TRBJ2-2
CDR3nt: TGTGCCCCGGGGAGGGCGAACACCGGGGAGCTGTTTTTT
CDR3aa: CAPGRANTGELFF

abundance: .
d_gene: .
v_gene: TRBV6-4
j_gene: TRBJ2-3
CDR3nt: TGTGCCAGCAAGACGACAAGTAGCACAGATACGCAGTATTTT
CDR3aa: CASKTTSSTDTQYF

abundance: once
d_gene: .
v_gene: TRBV6-5
j_gene: TRBJ1-1
CDR3nt: TGTGCCAGCAGTTACTCTCGGAGGAACACTGAAGCTTTCTTT
CDR3aa: CASSYSRRNTEAFF

abundance: .
d_gene: TRBD1
v_gene: TRBV5-1
j_gene: TRBJ2-1
CDR3nt: TGCGCCAGCAGCTCAGAGTGGACAGGGAGCGATGAGCAGTTCTTC
CDR3aa: CASSSEWTGSDEQFF

abundance: .
d_gene: TRBD2
v_gene: TRBV9
j_gene: TRBJ2-1
CDR3nt: TGTGCCAGCAGCGTAGGCCTAGCGGAATACAATGAGCAGTTCTTC
CDR3aa: CASSVGLAEYNEQFF

abundance: .
d_gene: .
v_gene: TRBV30
j_gene: TRBJ1-1
CDR3nt: TGTGCCTGGAGTGGGGGGCAGGCGGGAGAGAACACTGAAGCTTTCTTT
CDR3aa: CAWSGGQAGENTEAFF

abundance: .
d_gene: TRBD2
v_gene: TRBV5-4
j_gene: TRBJ2-1
CDR3nt: TGTGCCAGCAGCCGGGGGGGAGGGGGCTCCTACAATGAGCAGTTCTTC
CDR3aa: CASSRGGGGSYNEQFF

abundance: .
d_gene: .
v_gene: TRBV5-6
j_gene: TRBJ1-2
CDR3nt: TGTGCCAGCAGCCCCCTAGGACAGCACTATGGCTACACCTTC
CDR3aa: CASSPLGQHYGYTF

abundance: .
d_gene: .
v_gene: TRBV4-2
j_gene: TRBJ2-1
CDR3nt: TGTGCCAGCAGCCAATCCTACGGGACACAAACCTACAATGAGCAGTTCTTC
CDR3aa: CASSQSYGTQTYNEQFF

abundance: .
d_gene: .
v_gene: TRBV5-4
j_gene: TRBJ2-3
CDR3nt: TGTGCCAGCAGCTTGGGTTCGACAGATACGCAGTATTTT
CDR3aa: CASSLGSTDTQYF

abundance: once
d_gene: TRBD1
v_gene: TRBV4-2
j_gene: TRBJ2-2
CDR3nt: TGTGCCAGCAGCCAAGTCAGACAGGGGTGGGACACCGGGGAGCTGTTTTTT
CDR3aa: CASSQVRQGWDTGELFF

abundance: .
d_gene: TRBD2
v_gene: TRBV10-2
j_gene: TRBJ2-7
CDR3nt: TGCGCCAGCAGTATTAGCGGGAGAGGGGCCTACGAGCAGTACTTC
CDR3aa: CASSISGRGAYEQYF

abundance: .
d_gene: TRBD1
v_gene: TRBV18
j_gene: TRBJ2-7
CDR3nt: TGTGCCAGCTCACCATCTTACCGGGGACAGGGGGCCTACGAGCAGTACTTC
CDR3aa: CASSPSYRGQGAYEQYF

abundance: .
d_gene: TRBD1
v_gene: TRBV5-1
j_gene: TRBJ1-2
CDR3nt: TGCGCCAGCAGCAGGGACAGGGTGAATGGCTACACCTTC
CDR3aa: CASSRDRVNGYTF

abundance: .
d_gene: TRBD2
v_gene: TRBV4-2
j_gene: TRBJ2-1
CDR3nt: TGTGCCAGCAGCCTATCCGGGACTAAAAATGAGCAGTTCTTC
CDR3aa: CASSLSGTKNEQFF